The rows below give T cell receptor beta chains drawn from one sample of a study of cytomegalovirus exposure and HLA in healthy donors. Generated by immunoSEQ multiplex PCR, the TCRdb table keeps only in-frame clones and is missing some. The sample carries some 200,000 clones, 77% recorded once. Sequenced input: PBMCs. These receptors all come from a female donor in good health and CMV-seronegative. CDR3s include the opening cysteine and the closing phenylalanine or tryptophan. D genes are given only for firm matches. The size entry is marked missing in some rows and otherwise reads once, few, many or a size class.

j_call	d_call	v_call	cdr3_length	clone_size	cdr3_nt	cdr3_aa
TRBJ2-5	TRBD1	TRBV5-6	17	.	TGTGCCAGCAGCCCCGACAGGGGGCGGGGGAGAGGAGAGACCCAGTACTTC	CASSPDRGRGRGETQYF
TRBJ1-1	.	TRBV9	15	.	TGTGCCAGCAGAGAGGGGGTAGGAGTCGGTACTGAAGCTTTCTTT	CASREGVGVGTEAFF
TRBJ2-7	TRBD2	TRBV9	15	.	TGTGCCAGCAGCGTAGCTTGGGGGGGGGCCTACGAGCAGTACTTC	CASSVAWGGAYEQYF
TRBJ2-7	.	TRBV7-9	13	.	TGTGCCAGCAGCTTAGAGGGGCTGGGCGAGCAGTACTTC	CASSLEGLGEQYF
TRBJ2-6	.	TRBV18	17	.	TGTGCCAGCTCCAAAACCACAGGGCGCTCTGGGGCCAACGTCCTGACTTTC	CASSKTTGRSGANVLTF
TRBJ2-1	.	TRBV14	14	.	TGTGCCAGCAGCCGACAGCCTACCTACAATGAGCAGTTCTTC	CASSRQPTYNEQFF
TRBJ2-1	TRBD1	TRBV30	13	few	TGTGCCTGCCAGACAGGGGAGAACAATGAGCAGTTCTTC	CACQTGENNEQFF
TRBJ2-7	TRBD2	TRBV7-8	15	.	TGTGCCAGCAGCTTAAGTGGACTAGTCTCCTACGAGCAGTACTTC	CASSLSGLVSYEQYF
TRBJ2-7	.	TRBV7-9	16	.	TGTGCCAGCAGCTTAGCGCTACAAGGGGTGGACTACGAGCAGTACTTC	CASSLALQGVDYEQYF
TRBJ1-1	.	TRBV28	14	.	TGTGCCAGCAGTTCCACGACAGGCCGAAGTCAGGCTTTCTTT	CASSSTTGRSQAFF
TRBJ2-7	TRBD2	TRBV27	15	few	TGTGCCAGCAGTTGGGGAGGGTCCTTTTTCTACGAGCAGTACTTC	CASSWGGSFFYEQYF
TRBJ1-2	TRBD1	TRBV7-2	15	few	TGTGCCAGCAGCTTAGGGAAAGGGGGCTCTCATGGCTACACCTTC	CASSLGKGGSHGYTF
TRBJ1-1	.	TRBV19	14	.	TGTGCCAGTAGTACCCTCCCAAGGGGCACTGAAGCTTTCTTT	CASSTLPRGTEAFF
TRBJ2-3	TRBD2	TRBV9	13	.	TGTGCCAGCTCTAGCGGGGGACCAGATACGCAGTATTTT	CASSSGGPDTQYF
TRBJ2-1	TRBD2	TRBV7-3	14	.	TGTGCCAGCAGCTTAGCGGGGAGGGTCAATGAGCAGTTCTTC	CASSLAGRVNEQFF
TRBJ1-1	.	TRBV19	14	.	TGTGCCAGTAGTAAGGACAGTGAAAGGACTGAAGCTTTCTTT	CASSKDSERTEAFF
TRBJ2-7	TRBD1	TRBV7-2	15	.	TGTGCCAGCGGCCGAGGGACAGGGGTTCCCTACGAGCAGTACTTC	CASGRGTGVPYEQYF
TRBJ2-5	TRBD2	TRBV28	15	.	TGTGCCAGCAGTACCCGAGCGGGACTCCAAGAGACCCAGTACTTC	CASSTRAGLQETQYF
TRBJ2-1	TRBD2	TRBV7-9	17	.	TGTGCCAGCAGCTCCAGAGGGTCAGCGGGGAGATACAATGAGCAGTTCTTC	CASSSRGSAGRYNEQFF
TRBJ2-1	.	TRBV7-8	18	.	TGTGCCAGCAGCTTAGGATTCGTTAGCGGTTGGCCCTACAATGAGCAGTTCTTC	CASSLGFVSGWPYNEQFF
TRBJ1-1	.	TRBV11-2	15	.	TGTGCCAGCAGCCCCGGGGGGGGGAAGAACACTGAAGCTTTCTTT	CASSPGGGKNTEAFF
TRBJ2-2	TRBD2	TRBV6-1	14	.	TGTGCCAGCAGTGAAAGTCTAGCGGGCGGGGAGCTGTTTTTT	CASSESLAGGELFF
TRBJ2-2	TRBD2	TRBV27	19	.	TGTGCCAGCAGTTTGGGGGGGTATCGGGATAAGAGGGGCACCGGGGAGCTGTTTTTT	CASSLGGYRDKRGTGELFF
TRBJ2-7	.	TRBV5-8	16	.	TGTGCCAGCAGCTTGGTGACCGGGACAACCCCCTACGAGCAGTACTTC	CASSLVTGTTPYEQYF
TRBJ1-1	.	TRBV7-9	13	.	TGTGCCAGCACACTTGCCGTGAACACTGAAGCTTTCTTT	CASTLAVNTEAFF
TRBJ2-3	.	TRBV2	12	.	TGTGCCAGCAGGGGTCAGCGGGATACGCAGTATTTT	CASRGQRDTQYF
TRBJ1-4	TRBD1	TRBV4-3	16	.	TGCGCCAGCAGCCAAGATCTGGGCAGGGGGAATGAAAAACTGTTTTTT	CASSQDLGRGNEKLFF
TRBJ2-4	.	TRBV5-8	15	.	TGTGCCAGCATTCAACACGAACAGGGCAAAAACATTCAGTACTTC	CASIQHEQGKNIQYF
TRBJ1-1	.	TRBV7-8	15	.	TGTGCCAGTAGCCCGACCGGGGTTGGGTACACTGAAGCTTTCTTT	CASSPTGVGYTEAFF
TRBJ2-7	.	TRBV27	15	.	TGTGCCAGCAGTTTTTTAACGCAGGGACTCGACGAGCAGTACTTC	CASSFLTQGLDEQYF
TRBJ2-5	.	TRBV27	14	.	TGTGCCAGCAGTTTAATTAGCGCCCAAGAGACCCAGTACTTC	CASSLISAQETQYF
TRBJ1-1	.	TRBV28	13	.	TGTGCCAGCGCCGAAGGGGAGAACACTGAAGCTTTCTTT	CASAEGENTEAFF
TRBJ2-7	.	TRBV6-4	16	once	TGTGCCAGCAGTGGCGACTTACAGGTTACCTCCTACGAGCAGTACTTC	CASSGDLQVTSYEQYF
TRBJ2-7	.	TRBV27	13	.	TGTGCCAGCGGCAGCAGGGCAACCTACGAGCAGTACTTC	CASGSRATYEQYF
TRBJ1-1	.	TRBV19	13	.	TGTGCCAGTAAAGGGGCCCTCAACACTGAAGCTTTCTTT	CASKGALNTEAFF
TRBJ1-1	.	TRBV18	15	.	TGTGCCAGCTCACCCCTCGGACTATTAGGGGCTGAAGCTTTCTTT	CASSPLGLLGAEAFF
TRBJ1-5	TRBD1	TRBV2	16	.	TGTGCCAGCAGTCCCCCCAGACAGGGGGGGAGCCAGCCCCAGCATTTT	CASSPPRQGGSQPQHF
TRBJ1-5	.	TRBV7-6	15	few	TGTGCCAGCAGCACCAGCCGCGGCAGGGTGGAGCCCCAGCATTTT	CASSTSRGRVEPQHF
TRBJ1-5	TRBD1	TRBV6-1	14	.	TGTGCCAGCAACAAGGACAGGCCGAATCAGCCCCAGCATTTT	CASNKDRPNQPQHF
TRBJ2-7	.	TRBV6-5	13	.	TGTGCCAGCACACAGACAGGAGCCTACGAGCAGTACTTC	CASTQTGAYEQYF
TRBJ1-4	.	TRBV30	15	.	TGTGCCTGGAGTTTCTCCAGGGGTACTAATGAAAAACTGTTTTTT	CAWSFSRGTNEKLFF
TRBJ2-3	TRBD1	TRBV5-1	17	few	TGCGCGTCGGAGATTGGCGCGGCAGGGGGAGGCACAGATACGCAGTATTTT	CASEIGAAGGGTDTQYF
TRBJ2-2	TRBD2	TRBV27	20	.	TGTGCCAGCAGTTTATCGCTAGCTAGCGGGAGTATCGCGAACACCGGGGAGCTGTTTTTT	CASSLSLASGSIANTGELFF